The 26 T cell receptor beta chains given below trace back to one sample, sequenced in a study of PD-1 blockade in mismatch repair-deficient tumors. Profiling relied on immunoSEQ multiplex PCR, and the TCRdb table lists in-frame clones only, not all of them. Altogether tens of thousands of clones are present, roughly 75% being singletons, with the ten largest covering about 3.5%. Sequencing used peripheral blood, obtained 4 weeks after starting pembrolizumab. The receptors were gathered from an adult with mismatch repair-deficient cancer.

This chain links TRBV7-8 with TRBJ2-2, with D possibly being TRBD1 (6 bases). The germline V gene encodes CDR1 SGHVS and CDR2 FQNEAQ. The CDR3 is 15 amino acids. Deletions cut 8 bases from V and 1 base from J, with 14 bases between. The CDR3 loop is CASAPQGQNTGELFF. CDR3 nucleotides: TGTGCCAGCGCTCCCCAGGGACAGAACACCGGGGAGCTGTTTTTT. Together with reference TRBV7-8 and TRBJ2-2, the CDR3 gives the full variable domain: GAGVSQSPRYKVAKRGQDVALRCDPISGHVSLFWYQQALGQGPEFLTYFQNEAQLDKSGLPSDRFFAERPEGSVSTLKIQRTQQEDSAVYLCASAPQGQNTGELFFGEGSRLTVL.

The CDR3 is CASSSRARPTDTQYF. The CDR3 coding sequence is TGCGCCAGCAGCTCCAGGGCGAGGCCCACAGATACGCAGTATTTT. This rearrangement joins TRBV4-3 to TRBJ2-3, with D perhaps TRBD1 (5 bases). Trimming removed 5 bases at V and 2 bases at J, with 14 bases between. Germline assignment: CDR1 LGHNA and CDR2 YSLEER. The CDR3 has 15 residues.

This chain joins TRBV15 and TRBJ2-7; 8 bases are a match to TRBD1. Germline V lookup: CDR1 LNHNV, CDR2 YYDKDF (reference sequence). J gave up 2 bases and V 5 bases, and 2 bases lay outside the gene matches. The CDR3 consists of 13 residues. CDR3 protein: CATSGQGAYEQYF. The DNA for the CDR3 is TGTGCCACCAGCGGACAGGGAGCCTACGAGCAGTACTTC. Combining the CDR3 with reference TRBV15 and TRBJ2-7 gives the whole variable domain DAMVIQNPRYQVTQFGKPVTLSCSQTLNHNVMYWYQQKSSQAPKLLFHYYDKDFNNEADTPDNFQSRRPNTSFCFLDIRSPGLGDTAMYLCATSGQGAYEQYFGPGTRLTVT.

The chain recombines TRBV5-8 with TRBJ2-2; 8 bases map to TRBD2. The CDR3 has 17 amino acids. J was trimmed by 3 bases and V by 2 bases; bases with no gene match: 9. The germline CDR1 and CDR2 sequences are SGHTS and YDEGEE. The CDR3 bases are TGTGCCAGCAGCTTCCCTACTAGCGGTCGAGACACCGGGGAGCTGTTTTTT. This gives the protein CASSFPTSGRDTGELFF. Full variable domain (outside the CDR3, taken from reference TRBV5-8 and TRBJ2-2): EAGVTQSPTHLIKTRGQQATLRCSPISGHTSVYWYQQALGLGLQFLLWYDEGEERNRGNFPPRFSGRQFPNYSSELNVNALELEDSALYLCASSFPTSGRDTGELFFGEGSRLTVL.

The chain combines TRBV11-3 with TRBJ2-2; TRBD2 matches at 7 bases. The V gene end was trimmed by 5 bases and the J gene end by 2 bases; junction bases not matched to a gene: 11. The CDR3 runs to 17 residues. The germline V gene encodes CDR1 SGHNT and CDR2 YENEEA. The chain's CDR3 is CASSRDYSGLNTGELFF. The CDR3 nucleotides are TGTGCCAGCAGCCGGGATTATAGCGGGCTAAACACCGGGGAGCTGTTTTTT.

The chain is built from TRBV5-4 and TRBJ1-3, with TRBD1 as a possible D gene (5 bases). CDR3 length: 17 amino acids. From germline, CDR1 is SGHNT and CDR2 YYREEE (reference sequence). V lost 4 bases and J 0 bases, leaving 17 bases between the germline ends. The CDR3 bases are TGTGCCAGCAGCCCCCGGCAGGGCTCACTCTCTGGAAACACCATATATTTT. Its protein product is CASSPRQGSLSGNTIYF.

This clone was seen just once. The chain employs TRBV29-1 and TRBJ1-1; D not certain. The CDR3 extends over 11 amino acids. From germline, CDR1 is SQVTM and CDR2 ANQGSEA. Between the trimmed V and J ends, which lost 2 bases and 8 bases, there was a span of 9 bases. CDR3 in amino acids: CSVEKTREAFF. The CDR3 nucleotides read TGCAGCGTTGAAAAGACAAGAGAAGCTTTCTTT.

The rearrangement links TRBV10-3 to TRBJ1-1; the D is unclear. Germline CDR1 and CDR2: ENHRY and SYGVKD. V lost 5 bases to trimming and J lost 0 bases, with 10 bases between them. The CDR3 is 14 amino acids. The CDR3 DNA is TGTGCCATCAGTCCCCTGGGGATGAACACTGAAGCTTTCTTT. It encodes CAISPLGMNTEAFF.

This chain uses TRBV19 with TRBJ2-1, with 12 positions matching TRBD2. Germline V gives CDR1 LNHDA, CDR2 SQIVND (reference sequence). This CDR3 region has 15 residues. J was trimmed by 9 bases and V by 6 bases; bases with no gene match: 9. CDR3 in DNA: TGTGCCAGTAGCAGACTAGCGGGAGCGGGAGGTGAGCAGTTCTTC. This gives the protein CASSRLAGAGGEQFF.

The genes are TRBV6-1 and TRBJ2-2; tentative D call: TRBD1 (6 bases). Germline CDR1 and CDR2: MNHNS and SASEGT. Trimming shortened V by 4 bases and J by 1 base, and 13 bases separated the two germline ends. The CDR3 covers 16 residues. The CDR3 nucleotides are TGTGCCAGCAGTGTCCTCCAGGGGCAGAACACCGGGGAGCTGTTTTTT. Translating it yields CASSVLQGQNTGELFF.

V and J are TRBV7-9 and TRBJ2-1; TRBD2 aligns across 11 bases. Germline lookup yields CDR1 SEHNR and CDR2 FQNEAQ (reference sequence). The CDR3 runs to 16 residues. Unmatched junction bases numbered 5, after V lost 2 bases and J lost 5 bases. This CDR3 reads CASSLIGTSGNNEQFF. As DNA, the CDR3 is TGTGCCAGCAGCTTAATAGGGACTAGCGGAAACAATGAGCAGTTCTTC.

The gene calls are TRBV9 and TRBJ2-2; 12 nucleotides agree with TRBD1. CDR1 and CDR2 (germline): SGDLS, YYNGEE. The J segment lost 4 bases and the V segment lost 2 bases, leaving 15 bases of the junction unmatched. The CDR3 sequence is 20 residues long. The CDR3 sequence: CASSVRPGTGGARATGELFF. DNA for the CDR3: TGTGCCAGCAGCGTGAGACCCGGGACAGGGGGCGCGAGGGCCACCGGGGAGCTGTTTTTT.

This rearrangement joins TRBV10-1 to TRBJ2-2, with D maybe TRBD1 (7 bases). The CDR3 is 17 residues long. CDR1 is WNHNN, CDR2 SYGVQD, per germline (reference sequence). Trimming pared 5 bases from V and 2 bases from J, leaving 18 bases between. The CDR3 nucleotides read TGCGCCAGCAGTAATCCAGGGGGTAGCGGAAACACCGGGGAGCTGTTTTTT. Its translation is CASSNPGGSGNTGELFF.

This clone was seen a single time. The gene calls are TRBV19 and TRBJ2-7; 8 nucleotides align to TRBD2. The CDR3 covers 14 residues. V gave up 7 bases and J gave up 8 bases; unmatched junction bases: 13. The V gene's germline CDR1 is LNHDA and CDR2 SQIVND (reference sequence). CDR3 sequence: CASTPRGDDRKQYF. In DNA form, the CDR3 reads TGTGCCAGTACTCCGCGGGGGGACGATCGAAAGCAGTACTTC.

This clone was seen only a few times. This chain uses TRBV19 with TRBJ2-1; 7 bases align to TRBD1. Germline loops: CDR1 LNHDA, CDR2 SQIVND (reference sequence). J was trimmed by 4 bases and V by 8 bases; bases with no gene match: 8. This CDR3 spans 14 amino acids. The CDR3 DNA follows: TGTGCCAGTGGAGAACAGGGGTATTACAATGAGCAGTTCTTC. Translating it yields CASGEQGYYNEQFF.

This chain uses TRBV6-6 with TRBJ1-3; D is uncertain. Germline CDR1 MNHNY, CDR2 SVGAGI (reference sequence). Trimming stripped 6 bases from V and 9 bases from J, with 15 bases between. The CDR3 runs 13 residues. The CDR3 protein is CASSPGETLTIYF. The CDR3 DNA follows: TGTGCCAGCAGCCCGGGAGAGACTCTCACCATATATTTT.

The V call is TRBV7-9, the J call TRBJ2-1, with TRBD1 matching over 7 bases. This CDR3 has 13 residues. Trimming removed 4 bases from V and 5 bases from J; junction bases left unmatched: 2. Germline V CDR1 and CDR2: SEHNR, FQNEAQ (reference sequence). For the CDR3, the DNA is TGTGCCAGCAGCTCCGGACAGGACAATGAGCAGTTCTTC. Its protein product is CASSSGQDNEQFF.

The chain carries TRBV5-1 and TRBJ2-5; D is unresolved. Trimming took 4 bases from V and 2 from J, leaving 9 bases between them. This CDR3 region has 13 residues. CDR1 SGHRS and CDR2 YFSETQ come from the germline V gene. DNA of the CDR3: TGCGCCAGCAGCGCGATACCACAAGAGACCCAGTACTTC. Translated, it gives CASSAIPQETQYF.

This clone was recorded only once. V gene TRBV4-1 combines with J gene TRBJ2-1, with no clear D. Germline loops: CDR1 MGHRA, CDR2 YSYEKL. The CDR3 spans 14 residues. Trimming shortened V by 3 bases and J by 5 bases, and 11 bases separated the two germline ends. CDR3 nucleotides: TGCGCCAGCAGCCAGACCTGGGCGGACAATGAGCAGTTCTTC. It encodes CASSQTWADNEQFF.

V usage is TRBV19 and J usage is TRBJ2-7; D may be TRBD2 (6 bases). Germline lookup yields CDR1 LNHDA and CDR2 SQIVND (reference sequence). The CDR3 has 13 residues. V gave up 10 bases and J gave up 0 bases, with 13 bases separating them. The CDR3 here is CATWDSISYEQYF. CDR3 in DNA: TGTGCCACCTGGGACTCAATCTCCTACGAGCAGTACTTC.

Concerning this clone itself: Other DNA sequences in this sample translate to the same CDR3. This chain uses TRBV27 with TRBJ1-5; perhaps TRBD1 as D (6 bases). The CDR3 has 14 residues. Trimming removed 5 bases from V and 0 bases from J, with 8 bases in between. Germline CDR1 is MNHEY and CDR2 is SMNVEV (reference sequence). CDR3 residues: CASSPQGSNQPQHF. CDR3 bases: TGTGCCAGCAGTCCACAGGGTAGCAATCAGCCCCAGCATTTT.

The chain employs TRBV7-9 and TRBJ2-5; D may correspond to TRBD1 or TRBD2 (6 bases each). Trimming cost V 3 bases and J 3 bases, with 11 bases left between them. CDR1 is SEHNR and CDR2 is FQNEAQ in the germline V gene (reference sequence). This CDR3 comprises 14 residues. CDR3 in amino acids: CASSLRDTKETQYF. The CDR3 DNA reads TGTGCCAGCAGCTTGCGGGACACAAAAGAGACCCAGTACTTC.

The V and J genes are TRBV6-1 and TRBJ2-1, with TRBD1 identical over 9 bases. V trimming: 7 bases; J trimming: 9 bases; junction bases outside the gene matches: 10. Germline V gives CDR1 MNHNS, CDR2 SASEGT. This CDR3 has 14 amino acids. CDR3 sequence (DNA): TGTGCCAGCACCGGGACAGGGAGTCTGGTTGAGCAGTTCTTC. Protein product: CASTGTGSLVEQFF.

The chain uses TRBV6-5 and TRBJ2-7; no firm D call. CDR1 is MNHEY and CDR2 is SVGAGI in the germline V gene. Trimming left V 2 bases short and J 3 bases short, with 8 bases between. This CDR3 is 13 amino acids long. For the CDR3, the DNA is TGTGCCAGCAGTTACCGGCAGCTCTACGAGCAGTACTTC. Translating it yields CASSYRQLYEQYF.

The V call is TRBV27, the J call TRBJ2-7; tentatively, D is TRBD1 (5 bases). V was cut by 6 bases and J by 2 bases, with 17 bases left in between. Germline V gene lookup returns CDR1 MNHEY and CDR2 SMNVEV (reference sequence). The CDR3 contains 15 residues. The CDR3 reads CASRKGRANTYEQYF. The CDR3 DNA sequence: TGTGCCAGCAGAAAAGGCAGGGCGAATACCTACGAGCAGTACTTC.

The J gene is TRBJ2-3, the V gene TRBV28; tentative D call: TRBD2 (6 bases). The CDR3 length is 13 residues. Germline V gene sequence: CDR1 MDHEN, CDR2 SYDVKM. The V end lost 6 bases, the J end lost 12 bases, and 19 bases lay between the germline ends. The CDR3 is CASRGRDSWAQYF. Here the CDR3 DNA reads TGTGCCAGCAGGGGACGGGACTCCTGGGCACAGTATTTT.